What follows is one T cell receptor beta chain and its context. V gave up 2 bases and J gave up 6 bases; unmatched junction bases: 11. Germline loops: CDR1 SGHRS, CDR2 YFSETQ. CDR3 length: 17 residues. The data were produced by immunoSEQ multiplex PCR, yet TCRdb's version contains in-frame clones alone and is incomplete. This table has about 190,000 clones, 90% appearing once. The data stem from a study of blood T cell repertoires in COVID-19. Study at large: PBMCs, B-cell-depleted T cells, or T cells provided the cDNA or gDNA that made up the material.

The chain carries TRBV5-1 and TRBJ2-1, with 10 nucleotides matching TRBD2. The material sequenced was peripheral blood. The sequence was obtained from a man aged 50 to 60 with acute or convalescent COVID-19. The DNA of the CDR3 is TGCGCCAGCAGCTTAACTCCGGGACTAGCGTTTCGCAATGAGCAGTTCTTC. This translates into CASSLTPGLAFRNEQFF. Based on the CDR3 plus reference TRBV5-1 and TRBJ2-1, the full variable domain is KAGVTQTPRYLIKTRGQQVTLSCSPISGHRSVSWYQQTPGQGLQFLFEYFSETQRNKGNFPGRFSGRQFSNSRSEMNVSTLELGDSALYLCASSLTPGLAFRNEQFFGPGTRLTVL.